This is a list of T cell receptor beta chains from one sample in a study of TIL therapy for anti-PD-1-resistant metastatic lung cancer. Data came from immunoSEQ multiplex PCR; TCRdb stores just in-frame clones and leaves some out. The repertoire holds just over 20,000 clones, about 78% seen once, with about 7% in the top ten. The sequencing used blood, collected at baseline. All receptors derive from a person between 30 and 80 years old with non-small cell lung cancer. Both conserved end residues are part of each CDR3. A D gene is named only where the DNA matches it firmly. Not all rows give a size; the values are once, few, many and, for expanded clones, a class.

V gene	CDR3 length	D gene	clone size	J gene	CDR3 protein	CDR3 DNA
TRBV7-9	15	.	.	TRBJ2-7	CASGSGRQVAYEQYF	TGTGCCAGCGGCTCCGGAAGACAGGTAGCCTACGAGCAGTACTTC
TRBV5-1	16	.	.	TRBJ2-7	CASSLEGRSSGFEQYF	TGCGCCAGCAGCTTGGAAGGGAGGTCGTCGGGGTTCGAGCAGTACTTC
TRBV29-1	11	.	.	TRBJ2-7	CSAVGVYEQYF	TGCAGCGCTGTCGGGGTCTACGAGCAGTACTTC
TRBV27	14	TRBD2	.	TRBJ2-1	CASSGLAAYNEQFF	TGTGCCAGCAGCGGACTAGCGGCATACAATGAGCAGTTCTTC
TRBV5-4	12	.	.	TRBJ2-7	CASSRTAYEQYF	TGTGCCAGCAGCCGGACTGCTTACGAGCAGTACTTC
TRBV27	13	.	.	TRBJ1-1	CASRAVMNTEAFF	TGTGCCAGCAGGGCCGTGATGAACACTGAAGCTTTCTTT
TRBV29-1	16	.	.	TRBJ2-5	CSVELLQGRGQETQYF	TGCAGCGTTGAACTCCTCCAGGGGAGAGGCCAAGAGACCCAGTACTTC
TRBV21-1	14	.	once	TRBJ2-2	CASSNGPSPGELFF	TGTGCCAGCAGCAATGGACCCTCTCCCGGGGAGCTGTTTTTT
TRBV9	15	TRBD2	.	TRBJ2-7	CASSVGLAGGHEQYF	TGTGCCAGCAGCGTAGGGCTAGCGGGAGGACACGAGCAGTACTTC
TRBV19	16	TRBD2	once	TRBJ2-3	CASSGSGGFTTDTQYF	TGTGCCAGTAGTGGTAGCGGGGGATTTACCACCGATACGCAGTATTTT
TRBV27	13	.	.	TRBJ1-2	CASSLQGSYGYTF	TGTGCCAGCAGTTTACAAGGGTCCTATGGCTACACCTTC
TRBV7-9	14	.	.	TRBJ2-7	CASSLALKDYEQYF	TGTGCCAGCAGCTTAGCGCTAAAAGACTACGAGCAGTACTTC
TRBV27	14	TRBD1	.	TRBJ1-4	CASSLRQGWEKLFF	TGTGCCAGCAGTTTAAGACAGGGTTGGGAAAAACTGTTTTTT
TRBV10-3	14	.	.	TRBJ1-2	CAISESSQNYGYTF	TGTGCCATCAGTGAGTCGAGTCAGAACTATGGCTACACCTTC
TRBV28	12	.	few	TRBJ1-2	CASRQDPAGYTF	TGTGCCAGCAGACAAGACCCTGCTGGCTACACCTTC
TRBV2	12	.	.	TRBJ2-1	CASFEGWQGAFF	TGTGCCAGCTTTGAGGGATGGCAAGGCGCGTTCTTC
TRBV5-1	14	TRBD2	.	TRBJ2-1	CASSERELYNEQFF	TGCGCCAGCAGTGAGCGGGAGCTTTACAATGAGCAGTTCTTC
TRBV5-6	15	.	.	TRBJ2-1	CASSLAYSSYNEQFF	TGTGCCAGCAGCTTGGCCTACAGCTCCTACAATGAGCAGTTCTTC
TRBV7-9	11	.	.	TRBJ2-5	CASSLVETQYF	TGTGCCAGCAGCTTAGTAGAGACCCAGTACTTC
TRBV6-1	15	TRBD2	.	TRBJ2-1	CASKTGTSEYNEQFF	TGTGCCAGCAAAACCGGGACTAGCGAGTACAATGAGCAGTTCTTC
TRBV5-1	17	TRBD1	.	TRBJ2-1	CASSSWEDRGPYNEQFF	TGCGCCAGCAGCTCTTGGGAGGACAGGGGGCCCTACAATGAGCAGTTCTTC
TRBV11-2	16	.	.	TRBJ2-2	CASTHWVPPNTGELFF	TGTGCCAGCACCCATTGGGTCCCTCCGAACACCGGGGAGCTGTTTTTT
TRBV29-1	13	.	.	TRBJ2-1	CSAIRGLSNEQFF	TGCAGCGCCATCAGGGGTCTCTCCAATGAGCAGTTCTTC
TRBV18	14	TRBD1	.	TRBJ2-7	CASSRQGLSYEQYF	TGTGCCAGCTCTCGACAGGGTTTGTCCTACGAGCAGTACTTC
TRBV29-1	11	.	.	TRBJ1-4	CSVAFRDVLFF	TGCAGCGTCGCTTTCAGGGACGTGCTGTTTTTT
TRBV6-6	15	.	.	TRBJ1-5	CASSSTGTPDQPQHF	TGTGCCAGCAGTTCCACCGGGACACCGGATCAGCCCCAGCATTTT
TRBV2	14	TRBD2	.	TRBJ2-7	CASTLLAGSDEQYF	TGTGCCAGCACCTTACTAGCGGGAAGCGACGAGCAGTACTTC
TRBV9	19	TRBD1	.	TRBJ2-1	CASSVSPSTGESSYNEQFF	TGTGCCAGCAGCGTAAGCCCCTCGACAGGGGAGAGCTCCTACAATGAGCAGTTCTTC
TRBV6-6	13	.	.	TRBJ1-6	CVTRTTYNSPLHF	TGTGTTACAAGGACGACCTATAATTCACCCCTCCACTTT
TRBV5-5	14	TRBD1	.	TRBJ1-3	CASIGTVSGNTIYF	TGTGCCAGCATCGGGACAGTCTCTGGAAACACCATATATTTT
TRBV2	16	.	.	TRBJ2-1	CASTQPRADPYNEQFF	TGTGCCAGCACCCAACCCCGGGCAGACCCCTACAATGAGCAGTTCTTC
TRBV4-3	15	.	.	TRBJ2-5	CASSQYGLGTGTQYF	TGCGCCAGCAGCCAATACGGACTTGGGACCGGGACCCAGTACTTC
TRBV11-3	18	TRBD1	.	TRBJ2-7	CASSLGDGTGLLGHEQYF	TGTGCCAGCAGCTTAGGGGACGGGACAGGCCTTCTCGGCCACGAGCAGTACTTC
TRBV2	14	.	once	TRBJ1-6	CASIGTAYNSPLHF	TGTGCCAGCATCGGAACGGCCTATAATTCACCCCTCCACTTT
TRBV13	15	.	.	TRBJ2-7	CASSSRTEAGYEQYF	TGTGCCAGCAGCTCTCGGACGGAAGCAGGCTACGAGCAGTACTTC
TRBV19	13	.	.	TRBJ2-5	CASSLSKGIDQYF	TGTGCCAGTAGTTTATCTAAGGGGATAGACCAGTACTTC
TRBV7-9	16	TRBD1	.	TRBJ2-5	CASSFRSPTGDETQYF	TGTGCCAGCAGCTTCCGCTCCCCTACAGGGGATGAGACCCAGTACTTC
TRBV7-2	16	TRBD1	.	TRBJ2-7	CASSLAPGTAAYEQYF	TGTGCCAGCAGCTTAGCGCCTGGGACAGCGGCCTACGAGCAGTACTTC
TRBV15	15	.	.	TRBJ2-3	CATSFRRASTDTQYF	TGTGCCACCAGCTTCCGGAGGGCTAGCACAGATACGCAGTATTTT
TRBV19	15	TRBD2	.	TRBJ2-7	CASSIQGTSAYEQYF	TGTGCCAGTAGTATACAGGGGACTAGCGCCTACGAGCAGTACTTC
TRBV27	16	TRBD2	.	TRBJ2-2	CASSPQVAGVTGELFF	TGTGCCAGCAGTCCTCAGGTAGCGGGGGTAACCGGGGAGCTGTTTTTT
TRBV4-1	14	TRBD1	.	TRBJ1-5	CASSQGQGGQPQHF	TGCGCCAGCAGCCAAGGACAGGGCGGTCAGCCCCAGCATTTT
TRBV27	16	.	.	TRBJ2-3	CASKPRRRDSTDTQYF	TGTGCCAGCAAACCCCGGCGGCGGGATAGCACAGATACGCAGTATTTT
TRBV6-5	13	.	.	TRBJ1-6	CASSYSGSMALHF	TGTGCCAGCAGTTACTCAGGGTCCATGGCCCTCCACTTT
TRBV2	13	.	.	TRBJ2-7	CASSGETGKEQYF	TGTGCCAGCAGTGGTGAAACAGGGAAGGAGCAGTACTTC
TRBV18	15	.	once	TRBJ2-7	CASSLGSGLGYEQYF	TGTGCCAGCTCACTAGGATCTGGTCTGGGCTACGAGCAGTACTTC
TRBV9	15	.	.	TRBJ2-2	CASSVAPVNTGELFF	TGTGCCAGCAGCGTAGCGCCCGTGAACACCGGGGAGCTGTTTTTT
TRBV19	14	.	few	TRBJ1-1	CASTLQVVRGPAFF	TGTGCCAGTACCCTGCAAGTCGTGCGGGGGCCGGCTTTCTTT
TRBV7-6	13	TRBD1	few	TRBJ2-5	CASSSDRAETQYF	TGTGCCAGCAGCTCGGACAGGGCGGAGACCCAGTACTTC
TRBV5-1	15	TRBD2	.	TRBJ2-3	CASSSRAGGTDTQYF	TGCGCCAGCAGCTCCAGAGCGGGGGGCACAGATACGCAGTATTTT